The sequence of this T cell receptor (beta chain) was determined in a study of T-cell reconstitution after alpha-beta-depleted transplantation in children. Findings of the study overall: Surviving recipient T cells and thymic progenitors underlay high day-60 TCRbeta diversity in some patients.

CDR1 and CDR2 from the germline V gene are SGHRS and YFSETQ. Trimming left V 1 base short and J 1 base short, with 12 bases between. This CDR3 region has 16 residues. This clonotype showed up just a few times. Its antigen is currently unknown. Preparation of the TCRbeta library involved a method that used unique molecular identifiers. MiXCR, applied by TCRdb to the PCR reads, yields one record per CDR3 protein. Of 530,000 or so distinct CDR3 sequences detected, roughly 30% appear once; the ten largest clones hold around a third. The chain employs TRBV5-1 and TRBJ2-1; D gene unclear. Sequencing was performed on PBMCs, taken before TCRalphabeta/CD19-depleted stem cell transplant. The source of this sequence is a boy less than two years old with Wiskott-Aldrich syndrome, due to receive a stem cell transplant. The chain's CDR3 is CASSLSGLRSYNEQFF. The CDR3, as DNA: TGCGCCAGCAGCTTGTCCGGGCTCCGTTCCTACAATGAGCAGTTCTTC. Looking up the rest from reference TRBV5-1 and TRBJ2-1 gives the full variable domain: KAGVTQTPRYLIKTRGQQVTLSCSPISGHRSVSWYQQTPGQGLQFLFEYFSETQRNKGNFPGRFSGRQFSNSRSEMNVSTLELGDSALYLCASSLSGLRSYNEQFFGPGTRLTVL.